These T cell receptor beta chains were read from a single sample in a study of OX40 agonist ivuxolimab in advanced cancers. Sequencing was performed with immunoSEQ multiplex PCR; in TCRdb, only in-frame clones are kept and a portion is missing. The table shows about 58,000 clones, with about 82% occurring only once. The specimen comprised CD4+ or CD8+ T cells sorted from blood, sampled in a trial of the OX40 agonist ivuxolimab. These receptor sequences come from an adult with an advanced solid tumor such as melanoma, head and neck, liver or kidney cancer. CDR3s include the opening cysteine and the closing phenylalanine or tryptophan. The order of the fields is V gene, J gene, clone size, D gene, CDR3 DNA, CDR3 protein. A D gene is named only where the DNA matches it firmly. Some rows mark clone size as missing; the rest say once, few, many or name a class of expanded clone.

V: TRBV19
J: TRBJ2-5
size: once
D: NA
DNA: TGTGCCAGTAGTATAGGGGGAGAGACCCAGTACTTC
CDR3: CASSIGGETQYF

V: TRBV18
J: TRBJ1-5
size: once
D: NA
DNA: TGTGCCAGCTCACCAGGGGCGAGGGGGGGGAATCAGCCCCAGCATTTT
CDR3: CASSPGARGGNQPQHF

V: TRBV5-1
J: TRBJ2-3
size: NA
D: TRBD2
DNA: TGCGCCAGCAGCGCTTCCGGGACTAGAGGAGATACGCAGTATTTT
CDR3: CASSASGTRGDTQYF

V: TRBV19
J: TRBJ1-1
size: few
D: NA
DNA: TGTGCCAGTAGTCCCCAGGGGAGGCGTTTGGCTGAAGCTTTCTTT
CDR3: CASSPQGRRLAEAFF

V: TRBV7-9
J: TRBJ2-3
size: NA
D: TRBD2
DNA: TGTGCCAGCAGACGTAGCGGGGGGCCCCTCCCCACAGATACGCAGTATTTT
CDR3: CASRRSGGPLPTDTQYF

V: TRBV6-5
J: TRBJ1-1
size: NA
D: NA
DNA: TGTGCCAGCAGTTCCAAGACAGGGAACACTGAAGCTTTCTTT
CDR3: CASSSKTGNTEAFF

V: TRBV25-1
J: TRBJ2-7
size: NA
D: TRBD2
DNA: TGTGCCAGCAGTGATGATAAGCGGGGAAAATACGAGCAGTACTTC
CDR3: CASSDDKRGKYEQYF

V: TRBV4-1
J: TRBJ1-6
size: NA
D: NA
DNA: TGCGCCAGCAGCCAAGAAGGGGCTTATAATTCACCCCTCCACTTT
CDR3: CASSQEGAYNSPLHF

V: TRBV30
J: TRBJ1-2
size: NA
D: TRBD1
DNA: TGTGCCTGGAGGGTCGGACAGGGCAACTATGGCTACACCTTC
CDR3: CAWRVGQGNYGYTF

V: TRBV19
J: TRBJ1-3
size: NA
D: NA
DNA: TGTGCCAGTAGTCGACAGCACCCCTCTGGAAACACCATATATTTT
CDR3: CASSRQHPSGNTIYF

V: TRBV11-2
J: TRBJ2-1
size: NA
D: NA
DNA: TGTGCCAGCAGCCGGTTAAAAAGCTCCTACAATGAGCAGTTCTTC
CDR3: CASSRLKSSYNEQFF

V: TRBV2
J: TRBJ2-3
size: NA
D: NA
DNA: TGTGCCAGCGTCAGGTGGGGCACAGATACGCAGTATTTT
CDR3: CASVRWGTDTQYF

V: TRBV5-1
J: TRBJ2-6
size: NA
D: NA
DNA: TGCGCCAGCAGCCTAGGACTTTCTGGGGCCAACGTCCTGACTTTC
CDR3: CASSLGLSGANVLTF

V: TRBV27
J: TRBJ2-1
size: NA
D: TRBD1
DNA: TGTGCCAGCAGGGGACAGGCATACTCCTACAATGAGCAGTTCTTC
CDR3: CASRGQAYSYNEQFF

V: TRBV6-1
J: TRBJ2-7
size: NA
D: TRBD1
DNA: TGTGCCAGCAGTGACTGGACAGGCCGATTATCCTACGAGCAGTACTTC
CDR3: CASSDWTGRLSYEQYF

V: TRBV5-1
J: TRBJ2-1
size: NA
D: TRBD2
DNA: TGCGCCAGCCGAGCGGGGGGAGGGGATGAGCAGTTCTTC
CDR3: CASRAGGGDEQFF

V: TRBV6-5
J: TRBJ2-7
size: NA
D: NA
DNA: TGTGCCAGCAACGGCCGGGGGGCGGGCTCCTACGAGCAGTACTTC
CDR3: CASNGRGAGSYEQYF

V: TRBV6-5
J: TRBJ1-2
size: NA
D: NA
DNA: TGTGCCAGCAGTTACCCCGACTCGATGCGTGGCTACACCTTC
CDR3: CASSYPDSMRGYTF

V: TRBV7-2
J: TRBJ1-2
size: NA
D: NA
DNA: TGTGCCAGCAGCTTAGTCGCAGTTGCAGGGCTATATGGCTACACCTTC
CDR3: CASSLVAVAGLYGYTF

V: TRBV6-5
J: TRBJ1-5
size: NA
D: NA
DNA: TGTGCCAGCAGTTACACAGGAAATAGCAATCAGCCCCAGCATTTT
CDR3: CASSYTGNSNQPQHF

V: TRBV27
J: TRBJ2-7
size: NA
D: TRBD1
DNA: TGTGCCAGCAGTTTATTCTATTTAGGGGGCACTAGGAACGAGCAGTACTTC
CDR3: CASSLFYLGGTRNEQYF

V: TRBV7-9
J: TRBJ1-1
size: NA
D: NA
DNA: TGTGCCAGCAGCTATTTGGAAGCTTTCTTT
CDR3: CASSYLEAFF

V: TRBV5-1
J: TRBJ2-1
size: NA
D: NA
DNA: TGCGCCAGCAGCCCCTTAGGGAGCAGGGGTTCCTACAATGAGCAGTTCTTC
CDR3: CASSPLGSRGSYNEQFF

V: TRBV5-1
J: TRBJ2-3
size: NA
D: NA
DNA: TGCGCCAGCAGCCGGGGGCCAGATACGCAGTATTTT
CDR3: CASSRGPDTQYF

V: TRBV4-2
J: TRBJ1-5
size: NA
D: NA
DNA: TGTGCCAGCAGCCAAGATCTACAGGGAGGCAATCAGCCCCAGCATTTT
CDR3: CASSQDLQGGNQPQHF

V: TRBV5-1
J: TRBJ2-5
size: NA
D: TRBD1
DNA: TGCGCCAGCAGCTTGGGGACAGGGGTAACGGGAGAGACCCAGTACTTC
CDR3: CASSLGTGVTGETQYF

V: TRBV2
J: TRBJ1-2
size: NA
D: TRBD1
DNA: TGTGCCAGCAGCGGGACAGGATATGGCTACACCTTC
CDR3: CASSGTGYGYTF

V: TRBV7-2
J: TRBJ2-1
size: once
D: TRBD2
DNA: TGTGCCAGCAGCCAGAGCGGGGGGCCCTACAATGAGCAGTTCTTC
CDR3: CASSQSGGPYNEQFF

V: TRBV4-1
J: TRBJ2-5
size: NA
D: TRBD1
DNA: TGCGCCAGCAGCCAACCAACAGGGGGCTTGGCGAAAGAGACCCAGTACTTC
CDR3: CASSQPTGGLAKETQYF

V: TRBV7-2
J: TRBJ1-2
size: NA
D: NA
DNA: TGTGCCAGCAGCTTAGGGTCTTACTATGGCTACACCTTC
CDR3: CASSLGSYYGYTF

V: TRBV6-1
J: TRBJ1-3
size: NA
D: NA
DNA: TGTGCCAGCGACCTGAACAGAAACACCATATATTTT
CDR3: CASDLNRNTIYF

V: TRBV6-6
J: TRBJ2-7
size: NA
D: TRBD2
DNA: TGTGCCAGCAGTAAACGGACTAGCGGAAGCTCCTACGAGCAGTACTTC
CDR3: CASSKRTSGSSYEQYF

V: TRBV18
J: TRBJ1-2
size: NA
D: TRBD1
DNA: TGTGCCAGCTCACAGGGACAGTCTGACTATGGCTACACCTTC
CDR3: CASSQGQSDYGYTF

V: TRBV7-7
J: TRBJ1-1
size: few
D: NA
DNA: TGTGCCAGCAGCTTAACAGGGACCACTGAAGCTTTCTTT
CDR3: CASSLTGTTEAFF

V: TRBV6-4
J: TRBJ2-3
size: NA
D: NA
DNA: TGTGCCAGCAGTGACTTGAGGGGGGCTGCGAATACGCAGTATTTT
CDR3: CASSDLRGAANTQYF

V: TRBV5-1
J: TRBJ1-4
size: NA
D: NA
DNA: TGCGCCAGCAGAAGTTCCCAGGGTCTTAATGAAAAACTGTTTTTT
CDR3: CASRSSQGLNEKLFF

V: TRBV18
J: TRBJ2-2
size: NA
D: NA
DNA: TGTGCCAGCTCACCGCGGCGCGAGCAGGTCAACACCGGGGAGCTGTTTTTT
CDR3: CASSPRREQVNTGELFF

V: TRBV27
J: TRBJ2-2
size: once
D: TRBD2
DNA: TGTGCCAGCAGTTTAGAGCTCGCGGGGACTAGCGGATACACCGGGGAGCTGTTTTTT
CDR3: CASSLELAGTSGYTGELFF

V: TRBV11-3
J: TRBJ2-2
size: once
D: NA
DNA: TGTGCCAGCAGCTTAGCGAGTAACACCGGGGAGCTGTTTTTT
CDR3: CASSLASNTGELFF

V: TRBV30
J: TRBJ2-2
size: NA
D: NA
DNA: TGTGCCTGGAGAGGTAGCGGTTACACCGGGGAGCTGTTTTTT
CDR3: CAWRGSGYTGELFF

V: TRBV19
J: TRBJ2-3
size: NA
D: TRBD1
DNA: TGTGCCAGTAGTGAGGCAGGGGGAGATACGCAGTATTTT
CDR3: CASSEAGGDTQYF

V: TRBV2
J: TRBJ1-3
size: NA
D: NA
DNA: TGTGCCAGCAGTGAGATGAACACCATATATTTT
CDR3: CASSEMNTIYF

V: TRBV27
J: TRBJ1-1
size: NA
D: TRBD1
DNA: TGTGCCAGCGCGGGGGAGGGCAGGGGGCGAGGTGAAGCTTTCTTT
CDR3: CASAGEGRGRGEAFF

V: TRBV7-9
J: TRBJ1-2
size: once
D: NA
DNA: TGTGCCACCCACAGCGAAGGTGGCTACACCTTC
CDR3: CATHSEGGYTF

V: TRBV18
J: TRBJ2-3
size: NA
D: NA
DNA: TGTGCCAGCTCACCACCTAGCGGAGCTAGCACAGATACGCAGTATTTT
CDR3: CASSPPSGASTDTQYF